Below are 27 T cell receptor beta chains sequenced from a single sample in a study of T cells in narcolepsy. Sequenced by immunoSEQ multiplex PCR; TCRdb stores in-frame clones only, minus some. The sample records 6,500 to 10,000 clones, roughly 57% being singletons. Sample: CD45RA- memory CD8+ T cells from PBMCs. The receptors were gathered from a human donor with narcolepsy.

The genes are TRBV6-5 and TRBJ2-3; D is possibly TRBD1 or TRBD2 (5 bases each). This CDR3 is 14 amino acids long. Germline V gene data show CDR1 as MNHEY and CDR2 as SVGAGI. V lost 11 bases, J lost 2 bases, and 17 bases lay in between. Written as DNA, the CDR3 is TGTGCCCACTCTCCGGGACCATACACAGATACGCAGTATTTT. Amino acid sequence: CAHSPGPYTDTQYF.

In its sample, this clone was seen a few times. The V gene is TRBV7-2, the J gene TRBJ2-7; TRBD1 or TRBD2 may be the D gene (5 bases each). Between the trimmed V and J ends, which lost 5 bases and 3 bases, there was a span of 14 bases. CDR1 and CDR2 (germline): SGHTA, FQGNSA. The CDR3 loop spans 14 amino acids. CDR3 sequence: CASSGNRDGYEQYF. DNA for the CDR3: TGTGCCAGCAGCGGCAACCGGGACGGCTACGAGCAGTACTTC.

This clone has only one observation. The gene calls are TRBV9 and TRBJ2-5; 11 bases line up with TRBD2. V lost 0 bases and J lost 7; bases outside the gene matches: 8. The CDR3 totals 16 residues. The V gene's germline CDR1 is SGDLS and CDR2 YYNGEE. CDR3 DNA: TGTGCCAGCAGCGTAGCTAGCGGGGGGCCAGATACGACCCAGTACTTC. Amino acids: CASSVASGGPDTTQYF. The full variable domain, completed using reference TRBV9 and TRBJ2-5, is DSGVTQTPKHLITATGQRVTLRCSPRSGDLSVYWYQQSLDQGLQFLIQYYNGEERAKGNILERFSAQQFPDLHSELNLSSLELGDSALYFCASSVASGGPDTTQYFGPGTRLLVL.

This clone was recorded a few times. The chain joins TRBV29-1 to TRBJ1-1, with D perhaps TRBD1 (6 bases). Deletions cut 5 bases from V and 5 bases from J, with 15 bases between. This CDR3 has 13 amino acids. Germline V gives CDR1 SQVTM, CDR2 ANQGSEA. CDR3 coding DNA: TGCAGCGTTCTGGGGGGCGGATGGACTGAAGCTTTCTTT. Protein: CSVLGGGWTEAFF. Together with reference TRBV29-1 and TRBJ1-1, the CDR3 gives the full variable domain: SAVISQKPSRDICQRGTSLTIQCQVDSQVTMMFWYRQQPGQSLTLIATANQGSEATYESGFVIDKFPISRPNLTFSTLTVSNMSPEDSSIYLCSVLGGGWTEAFFGQGTRLTVV.

The gene calls are TRBV11-3 and TRBJ1-3; D is perhaps TRBD1 (5 bases). The CDR3 totals 18 residues. The V and J ends lost 3 bases and 0 bases respectively, with 18 bases between them. Per the germline V gene, CDR1 is SGHNT and CDR2 is YENEEA. The CDR3 sequence is CASSFTYGTDSSGNTIYF. The CDR3 DNA is TGTGCCAGCAGCTTTACTTACGGGACCGATAGCTCTGGAAACACCATATATTTT.

The chain carries TRBV29-1 and TRBJ2-7; 9 nucleotides agree with TRBD1. From germline, CDR1 is SQVTM and CDR2 ANQGSEA. V trimming: 5 bases; J trimming: 4 bases; junction bases outside the gene matches: 6. The CDR3 totals 13 residues. Here the CDR3 reads CSVPRDREYEQYF. CDR3 bases: TGCAGCGTTCCCCGGGACAGGGAATACGAGCAGTACTTC.

This chain links TRBV4-2 with TRBJ2-1; 8 bases match TRBD2. In germline, CDR1 is LGHNA, CDR2 YNFKEQ. This CDR3 is built from 15 residues. With V trimmed by 1 base and J by 4 bases, 3 bases remained unmatched. The CDR3 reads CASSQGAGEYNEQFF. The CDR3 nucleotides are TGTGCCAGCAGCCAAGGAGCGGGGGAGTACAATGAGCAGTTCTTC.

The chain has TRBV9 and TRBJ2-7; no clear D. The CDR3 spans 14 residues. Trimming pared 0 bases from V and 3 bases from J, leaving 10 bases between. CDR1 is SGDLS, CDR2 YYNGEE, per germline. The CDR3 spells CASSVGVGLYEQYF. In DNA, the CDR3 is TGTGCCAGCAGCGTAGGCGTAGGGCTCTACGAGCAGTACTTC.

The CDR3 sequence is CASSTVVSTNEKLFF. The CDR3 nucleotides are TGTGCCAGCAGTACAGTGGTTTCAACTAATGAAAAACTGTTTTTT. This sequence joins TRBV6-1 and TRBJ1-4; unclear D gene. Germline lookup yields CDR1 MNHNS and CDR2 SASEGT. This CDR3 has 15 amino acids. V lost 5 bases to trimming and J lost 0 bases, with 10 bases between them.

In its sample, this clone was seen once. The chain carries TRBV7-2 and TRBJ2-7; D may match TRBD1 or TRBD2 (5 bases each). The CDR3 contains 12 residues. Germline-derived CDR1 and CDR2 are SGHTA and FQGNSA. V lost 5 bases and J lost 2, with 7 bases in between. The chain's CDR3 is CASSGTTYEQYF. The DNA of the CDR3 is TGTGCCAGCAGCGGGACCACCTACGAGCAGTACTTC.

This chain joins TRBV5-1 and TRBJ2-1; 8 nucleotides agree with TRBD2. The CDR3 is 15 residues long. After removal of 1 base from V and 5 bases from J, the junction contained 5 bases not matched to a gene. The V gene's germline CDR1 is SGHRS and CDR2 YFSETQ. The DNA of the CDR3 is TGCGCCAGCAGCTTGATGGCGGGGGGAAACAATGAGCAGTTCTTC. It codes for CASSLMAGGNNEQFF.

Details on this clone: One base separates it from a far larger clone, so it is likely a read error. This chain connects TRBV5-6 to TRBJ1-1, with D uncertain. The germline gives CDR1 SGHDT, CDR2 YYEEEE. This CDR3 spans 14 amino acids. V shed 4 bases and J shed 3 bases, with 13 bases lying between them. The CDR3 is CASSLTDGHTEAFF. The CDR3, as DNA: TGTGCCAGCAGCCTTACGGACGGTCACACTGAAGCTTTCTTT.

A remark on this clone: The junction and the germline gene differ at one end; a read error may be behind it. The J gene is TRBJ2-3, the V gene TRBV6-4; D call uncertain. Germline V gene sequence: CDR1 MRHNA, CDR2 SNTAGT. CDR3 length: 14 amino acids. As DNA, the CDR3 is TGTGCCAGCAGTTACTCGCCGGACACAGATACGCAGTATTTT. The encoded protein is CASSYSPDTDTQYF.

This clone occurred a few times. A far larger clone is off by one base, so a read error is likely. The chain couples TRBV28 to TRBJ1-2, with a tentative D call TRBD1 (6 bases). Germline V CDR1 and CDR2: MDHEN, SYDVKM. CDR3 length: 13 residues. The DNA of the CDR3 is TGTGCCTGCAGTTTGGCCAGGGGCTATGGCTACACCTTC. Amino acid sequence: CACSLARGYGYTF.

This clone qualifies as medium-sized (0.01 to 0.1%). V usage is TRBV6-5 and J usage is TRBJ1-1, with TRBD1 as a possible D gene (5 bases). Germline V CDR1 and CDR2: MNHEY, SVGAGI. Trimming took off 3 bases at V and 4 bases at J, with 12 bases between the two ends. The CDR3 runs 14 residues. CDR3 amino acids: CASSYFGGTTEAFF. The CDR3 DNA follows: TGTGCCAGCAGTTATTTCGGGGGTACCACTGAAGCTTTCTTT.

This sequence joins TRBV7-7 and TRBJ2-1, with 8 bases aligning to TRBD1. Trimming removed 2 bases from V and 6 bases from J; junction bases left unmatched: 0. The germline V gene encodes CDR1 SSHAT and CDR2 FNYEAQ (reference sequence). The CDR3 loop spans 13 amino acids. The CDR3 nucleotides are TGTGCCAGCAGCTTAACAGGGGGCAATGAGCAGTTCTTC. It translates to CASSLTGGNEQFF.

This chain uses TRBV7-8 with TRBJ2-1; 8 positions agree with TRBD2. Germline V gene sequence: CDR1 SGHVS, CDR2 FQNEAQ. With 5 bases clipped from V and 6 bases from J, the junction kept 6 bases outside the gene matches. The CDR3 loop spans 14 amino acids. This CDR3 is CASSPLAGRNEQFF. Here the CDR3 DNA reads TGTGCCAGCAGCCCCCTAGCGGGCCGCAATGAGCAGTTCTTC.

This clone occurred a few times. J is TRBJ1-1 and V is TRBV5-1; 10 bases are shared with TRBD1. This CDR3 has 17 residues. Trimming cost V 0 bases and J 1 base; bases outside gene matches: 6. Germline lookup yields CDR1 SGHRS and CDR2 YFSETQ. The CDR3 loop reads CASSLAGTGAANTEAFF. CDR3 in DNA: TGCGCCAGCAGCTTGGCAGGGACAGGGGCTGCGAACACTGAAGCTTTCTTT.

The V gene is TRBV9, the J gene TRBJ2-3; perhaps D is TRBD1 or TRBD2 (5 bases each). The CDR3 totals 15 residues. Germline V lookup: CDR1 SGDLS, CDR2 YYNGEE. The germline V and J ends were trimmed by 2 bases and 4 bases, with 14 bases remaining between them. CDR3: CASSVEGQVPDTQYF. The CDR3 nucleotides read TGTGCCAGCAGCGTCGAGGGGCAGGTTCCAGATACGCAGTATTTT.

This clone was detected only a few times. This chain connects TRBV6-4 to TRBJ2-3, with D perhaps assigned TRBD1 or TRBD2 (6 bases each). This CDR3 has 13 residues. CDR1 and CDR2 (germline): MRHNA, SNTAGT. Trimming took 2 bases from V and 4 from J, leaving 7 bases between them. CDR3 region: CASSDGGPDTQYF. As DNA, the CDR3 is TGTGCCAGCAGTGACGGGGGGCCAGATACGCAGTATTTT.

V gene TRBV9 combines with J gene TRBJ1-3; D not resolved. Germline CDR1 is SGDLS and CDR2 is YYNGEE. The CDR3 consists of 14 residues. Trimming left V 1 base short and J 2 bases short, with 7 bases between. Here the CDR3 reads CASSVTRAGNTIYF. In DNA, the CDR3 is TGTGCCAGCAGCGTAACAAGGGCTGGAAACACCATATATTTT.

The chain joins TRBV5-6 to TRBJ2-5; 7 bases match TRBD1. The germline CDR1 and CDR2 sequences are SGHDT and YYEEEE. The CDR3 totals 15 residues. With 1 base clipped from V and 2 bases from J, the junction kept 5 bases outside the gene matches. In nucleotides, the CDR3 is TGTGCCAGCAGCTTGACAGGGGACGCACAAGAGACCCAGTACTTC. This encodes CASSLTGDAQETQYF. The entire variable domain, with the rest obtained from reference TRBV5-6 and TRBJ2-5, is as follows: DAGVTQSPTHLIKTRGQQVTLRCSPKSGHDTVSWYQQALGQGPQFIFQYYEEEERQRGNFPDRFSGHQFPNYSSELNVNALLLGDSALYLCASSLTGDAQETQYFGPGTRLLVL.

The table lists this clone with a count of one. The J gene is TRBJ1-6, the V gene TRBV27, with no clear D. Per the germline V gene, CDR1 is MNHEY and CDR2 is SMNVEV (reference sequence). The ends were cut back, 2 bases at V and 7 bases at J, with 18 bases in the middle. The CDR3 consists of 17 residues. CDR3 sequence reads: CASSLPTLGGSNSPLHF. CDR3 nucleotides: TGTGCCAGCAGTTTACCGACCCTGGGAGGGTCGAATTCACCCCTCCACTTT.

The chain is built from TRBV5-5 and TRBJ1-1, with D tentatively TRBD1 (5 bases). Looked up from germline, CDR1 is SGHKS and CDR2 is YYEKEE (reference sequence). V lost 1 base and J lost 5, with 12 bases in between. CDR3 length: 14 amino acids. CDR3 sequence reads: CASSLNRGGTEAFF. The CDR3 bases are TGTGCCAGCAGCTTGAATAGGGGAGGTACTGAAGCTTTCTTT.

This chain links TRBV7-3 with TRBJ2-3; D might be TRBD1 or TRBD2, each matching 5 bases. Germline CDR1 is SGHTA and CDR2 is FQGTGA. Trimming pared 2 bases from V and 5 bases from J, leaving 8 bases between. CDR3 size: 13 residues. The CDR3: CASSLEGLDTQYF. DNA for the CDR3: TGTGCCAGCAGCTTAGAGGGGTTAGATACGCAGTATTTT.

This rearrangement joins TRBV6-6 to TRBJ1-2; 9 nucleotides align to TRBD1. Trimming removed 4 bases from V and 9 bases from J; junction bases left unmatched: 6. This CDR3 has 13 amino acids. In germline, CDR1 is MNHNY, CDR2 SVGAGI (reference sequence). The DNA for the CDR3 is TGTGCCAGCAGTTGGACGGGACAGGGAAGCTACACCTTC. Translation: CASSWTGQGSYTF.

This clone was observed a few times. The rearrangement links TRBV5-1 to TRBJ1-1; D might be TRBD1 (6 bases). Germline V lookup: CDR1 SGHRS, CDR2 YFSETQ. V gave up 4 bases and J gave up 1 base, with 11 bases separating them. The CDR3 runs to 14 residues. Written as DNA, the CDR3 is TGCGCCAGCAGCATTAGACAGGCGAACACTGAAGCTTTCTTT. Translated: CASSIRQANTEAFF.